The 31 T cell receptor beta chains presented below share a single source sample, sequenced in a study of graft-versus-host responses after intestinal transplantation. Method: immunoSEQ multiplex PCR; TCRdb's copy keeps in-frame clones and lacks some. The sample lists roughly 17,000 clones, approximately 79% occurring once. Once graft tissue had been processed, intraepithelial and lamina propria lymphocytes were released. The sequencing used ileum tissue, collected 17 days after transplant. The receptors were sampled from a human patient who received an intestinal transplant, so some T cells may come from the graft donor.

The chain is built from TRBV5-6 and TRBJ2-3; D is uncertain. The germline V and J ends were trimmed by 5 bases and 1 base, with 14 bases remaining between them. Germline V lookup: CDR1 SGHDT, CDR2 YYEEEE. This CDR3 comprises 15 residues. CDR3 in amino acids: CASSPLVVRTDTQYF. The CDR3 region has the DNA TGTGCCAGCAGTCCCTTAGTGGTCCGCACAGATACGCAGTATTTT.

The chain has TRBV9 and TRBJ2-7; D possibly uses TRBD1 or TRBD2 (5 bases each). The germline V gene has CDR1 SGDLS and CDR2 YYNGEE. CDR3 size: 16 residues. V lost 4 bases and J 4 bases, leaving 21 bases between the germline ends. The DNA of the CDR3 is TGTGCCAGCAGCCCGCGTGGGGGTGGATTGGGTTACGAGCAGTACTTC. As protein: CASSPRGGGLGYEQYF.

This chain joins TRBV6-1 and TRBJ2-5; 7 bases fit TRBD2. The DNA matches TRBJ2-7 better at its end, which makes the J call doubtful. The CDR3 is 16 residues long. CDR1 and CDR2 (germline): MNHNS, SASEGT. The CDR3 DNA sequence: TGTGCCAGCAGTGAAGAGGAAGCGGGGAAGGTCTACGAGCAGTACTTC. Amino acids: CASSEEEAGKVYEQYF.

The rearrangement links TRBV6-5 to TRBJ2-7, with 8 bases that match TRBD2. With 5 bases clipped from V and 3 bases from J, the junction kept 6 bases outside the gene matches. CDR3 length: 14 amino acids. The germline V gene encodes CDR1 MNHEY and CDR2 SVGAGI. CDR3 DNA sequence: TGTGCCAGCAGTCCAGGACTAGCAATCTACGAGCAGTACTTC. Its translation: CASSPGLAIYEQYF.

The chain employs TRBV19 and TRBJ1-5; 8 nucleotides line up with TRBD1. Germline lookup yields CDR1 LNHDA and CDR2 SQIVND (reference sequence). J was trimmed by 5 bases and V by 3 bases; bases with no gene match: 12. The CDR3 extends over 17 amino acids. In DNA, the CDR3 is TGTGCCAGTAGTATCACGAGGACAGGGAGGGGGTATCAGCCCCAGCATTTT. Residues: CASSITRTGRGYQPQHF.

The chain carries TRBV7-6 and TRBJ1-4; D unclear. Germline V gene lookup returns CDR1 SGHVS and CDR2 FNYEAQ. Deletions cut 1 base from V and 2 bases from J, with 14 bases between. The CDR3 has 17 amino acids. In DNA form, the CDR3 reads TGTGCCAGCAGCTTAGATTGGGGAAGCGGGACTAATGAAAAACTGTTTTTT. This encodes CASSLDWGSGTNEKLFF.

The chain carries TRBV4-2 and TRBJ1-2, with D perhaps matching TRBD1 (6 bases). The germline V and J ends were trimmed by 1 base and 3 bases, with 12 bases remaining between them. The CDR3 totals 15 residues. Germline V gene sequence: CDR1 LGHNA, CDR2 YNFKEQ. The CDR3 is CASSQGADSHYGYTF. CDR3 DNA sequence: TGTGCCAGCAGCCAAGGGGCGGACAGTCACTATGGCTACACCTTC.

The chain recombines TRBV4-3 with TRBJ2-3, with 11 bases identical to TRBD2. The germline CDR1 and CDR2 sequences are LGHNA and YSLEER. The J segment lost 2 bases and the V segment lost 4 bases, leaving 14 bases of the junction unmatched. The CDR3 has 19 amino acids. DNA of the CDR3: TGCGCCAGCAGCCCTGGGACTAGCGGACCCCCGTACACCACAGATACGCAGTATTTT. The encoded protein is CASSPGTSGPPYTTDTQYF.

In this sample, this clone turned up once. The chain carries TRBV18 and TRBJ2-1; 8 nucleotides agree with TRBD2. In germline, CDR1 is KGHSH, CDR2 LQKENI. This CDR3 region has 15 residues. Unmatched junction bases numbered 4, after V lost 3 bases and J lost 3 bases. Here the CDR3 reads CASSPGTSIYNEQFF. Written as DNA, the CDR3 is TGTGCCAGCTCACCCGGGACTAGTATCTACAATGAGCAGTTCTTC.

The V gene is TRBV5-1, the J gene TRBJ1-1, with D perhaps TRBD1 (5 bases). The V gene's germline CDR1 is SGHRS and CDR2 YFSETQ. Trimming stripped 4 bases from V and 3 bases from J, with 19 bases between. The CDR3 length is 16 residues. In nucleotides, the CDR3 is TGCGCCAGCAGCCGAAACCTCGACAGCCTCGACACTGAAGCTTTCTTT. Translation: CASSRNLDSLDTEAFF.

The rearrangement links TRBV18 to TRBJ2-7, with D uncertain. In germline, CDR1 is KGHSH, CDR2 LQKENI. CDR3 length equals 14 residues. V dropped 6 bases and J dropped 1 base, with 13 bases sitting between them. The CDR3 DNA follows: TGTGCCAGCTCCCAACCCTACCGTTCCTACGAGCAGTACTTC. This gives the protein CASSQPYRSYEQYF. The entire variable domain, with the rest obtained from reference TRBV18 and TRBJ2-7, is as follows: NAGVMQNPRHLVRRRGQEARLRCSPMKGHSHVYWYRQLPEEGLKFMVYLQKENIIDESGMPKERFSAEFPKEGPSILRIQQVVRGDSAAYFCASSQPYRSYEQYFGPGTRLTVT.

V is TRBV7-9 and J is TRBJ1-1; 7 bases align to TRBD1. The junction had 17 bases not matched to a gene; V was cut back by 1 base and J by 3 bases. This CDR3 has 19 residues. Germline V lookup: CDR1 SEHNR, CDR2 FQNEAQ (reference sequence). The CDR3 DNA sequence: TGTGCCAGCAGCTTAGTATATTCGTTACAGGGGCGTGGAGACACTGAAGCTTTCTTT. It codes for CASSLVYSLQGRGDTEAFF. Combining the CDR3 with reference TRBV7-9 and TRBJ1-1 gives the whole variable domain DTGVSQNPRHKITKRGQNVTFRCDPISEHNRLYWYRQTLGQGPEFLTYFQNEAQLEKSRLLSDRFSAERPKGSFSTLEIQRTEQGDSAMYLCASSLVYSLQGRGDTEAFFGQGTRLTVV.

CDR3 sequence reads: CASSLSWEIYNEQFF. CDR3 DNA sequence: TGTGCCAGCAGTTTAAGTTGGGAGATATACAATGAGCAGTTCTTC. The rearrangement joins TRBV27 to TRBJ2-1; perhaps TRBD2 as D (5 bases). The V end lost 2 bases, the J end lost 4 bases, and 12 bases lay between the germline ends. Germline assignment: CDR1 MNHEY and CDR2 SMNVEV (reference sequence). CDR3 length equals 15 residues.

The CDR3, as DNA: TGTGCCAGCAGCCCCCGTCGCGGGACTAGCGGCTACAATGAGCAGTTCTTC. Translation gives CASSPRRGTSGYNEQFF. The chain links TRBV9 to TRBJ2-1; 11 nucleotides align to TRBD2. The germline V gene encodes CDR1 SGDLS and CDR2 YYNGEE. The CDR3 has 17 amino acids. The V gene end was trimmed by 4 bases and the J gene end by 3 bases; junction bases not matched to a gene: 9.

This sequence joins TRBV20-1 and TRBJ1-6; D gene uncertain. From germline, CDR1 is DFQATT and CDR2 SNEGSKA (reference sequence). Trimming removed 1 base at V and 13 bases at J, with 5 bases between. The CDR3 runs to 10 residues. The CDR3 region is CSARGFPLHF. The CDR3 bases are TGCAGTGCTAGAGGCTTTCCCCTCCACTTT.

The CDR3 DNA reads as TGTGCCAGCAGCCCCGCGGTCCAAAACATTCAGTACTTC. Encoded protein: CASSPAVQNIQYF. The rearrangement links TRBV7-9 to TRBJ2-4; no firm D call. V was shortened by 5 bases and J by 5 bases, with 10 bases between the two germline ends. Germline V lookup: CDR1 SEHNR, CDR2 FQNEAQ (reference sequence). There are 13 residues in the CDR3.

The J gene is TRBJ1-2, the V gene TRBV28, with D uncertain. V lost 1 base and J 3 bases, leaving 18 bases between the germline ends. Germline CDR1 and CDR2: MDHEN and SYDVKM. The CDR3 sequence is 17 residues long. This CDR3 reads CASSLFSRRGEDYGYTF. The CDR3 DNA reads as TGTGCCAGCAGTTTATTTAGCCGGCGTGGGGAGGACTATGGCTACACCTTC.

The rearrangement uses TRBV15 and TRBJ2-5, with D maybe TRBD2 (5 bases). This CDR3 region has 16 residues. The V gene lost 0 bases and the J gene lost 2 bases, with 13 bases spanning the gap. The V gene's germline CDR1 is LNHNV and CDR2 YYDKDF (reference sequence). Here the CDR3 reads CATSRDIWRQQETQYF. DNA of the CDR3: TGTGCCACCAGCAGAGATATATGGAGGCAACAAGAGACCCAGTACTTC.

This clone was seen more than once but under ten times. The junction departs from the called germline gene at one end, perhaps through a read error. The chain is built from TRBV4-1 and TRBJ2-1; D is ambiguous. Germline V gives CDR1 MGHRA, CDR2 YSYEKL. This CDR3 has 15 residues. CDR3: CASSQDKGAYHEQFF. In DNA, the CDR3 is TGCGCCAGCAGCCAAGATAAGGGCGCCTACCATGAGCAGTTCTTC.

V is TRBV30 and J is TRBJ2-7; TRBD1 matches 7 bases. Looked up from germline, CDR1 is GTSNPN and CDR2 is SVGIG (reference sequence). J gave up 6 bases and V 3 bases, and 23 bases lay outside the gene matches. CDR3 length: 18 amino acids. This CDR3 is CAWSEPGTEPNQWSEQYF. DNA of the CDR3: TGTGCCTGGAGCGAACCCGGGACAGAACCTAACCAATGGAGCGAGCAGTACTTC.

This clone appeared once. The CDR3 bases are TGTGCCAGCAGTGATGACTGGGACTACGAGCAGTACTTC. Protein: CASSDDWDYEQYF. The genes are TRBV25-1 and TRBJ2-7; D ambiguous. The CDR3 consists of 13 residues. Germline CDR1 reads MGHDK; CDR2 reads SYGVNS. V was cut by 3 bases and J by 3 bases, with 9 bases left in between.

This clone was found a few times. The chain recombines TRBV6-5 with TRBJ1-6; D gene ambiguous. V dropped 2 bases and J dropped 9 bases, with 8 bases sitting between them. Germline CDR1 reads MNHEY; CDR2 reads SVGAGI. The CDR3 length is 13 residues. CDR3 region: CASSYEGSSPLHF. The CDR3 DNA reads TGTGCCAGCAGTTACGAAGGGTCTTCACCCCTCCACTTT.

The rearrangement links TRBV28 to TRBJ1-1, with D perhaps TRBD1 (6 bases). Deletions cut 5 bases from V and 0 bases from J, with 19 bases between. Germline CDR1 MDHEN, CDR2 SYDVKM. This CDR3 contains 17 residues. The CDR3 DNA reads as TGTGCCAGCAGTCCTCAGGGGTACGTCGGGATGAACACTGAAGCTTTCTTT. Translation: CASSPQGYVGMNTEAFF.

V usage is TRBV5-4 and J usage is TRBJ2-7; perhaps D is TRBD1 or TRBD2 (5 bases each). V lost 4 bases and J lost 0, with 14 bases in between. The CDR3 is 15 amino acids. CDR1 and CDR2 from the germline V gene are SGHNT and YYREEE (reference sequence). CDR3 protein: CASSPGTADSYEQYF. The CDR3 DNA reads as TGTGCCAGCAGCCCCGGGACGGCAGACTCCTACGAGCAGTACTTC. The full variable domain, in which reference TRBV5-4 and TRBJ2-7 provide the parts outside the CDR3, is ETGVTQSPTHLIKTRGQQVTLRCSSQSGHNTVSWYQQALGQGPQFIFQYYREEENGRGNFPPRFSGLQFPNYSSELNVNALELDDSALYLCASSPGTADSYEQYFGPGTRLTVT.

The V and J genes are TRBV6-1 and TRBJ1-1; D ambiguous. This CDR3 contains 15 residues. Germline CDR1 is MNHNS and CDR2 is SASEGT. V shed 1 base and J shed 4 bases, with 13 bases lying between them. The CDR3 spells CASSEVGKGPTEAFF. In DNA form, the CDR3 reads TGTGCCAGCAGTGAAGTGGGTAAAGGGCCCACTGAAGCTTTCTTT.

V usage is TRBV5-4 and J usage is TRBJ1-1; D is possibly TRBD1 (5 bases). In germline, CDR1 is SGHNT, CDR2 YYREEE (reference sequence). Trimming removed 1 base from V and 3 bases from J, with 19 bases in between. The CDR3 spans 17 residues. Here the CDR3 reads CASSLFQGAISDTEAFF. CDR3 DNA: TGTGCCAGCAGCTTGTTCCAGGGTGCCATTTCCGACACTGAAGCTTTCTTT.

This clone is labeled medium-sized. This rearrangement joins TRBV5-5 to TRBJ2-7, with TRBD1 as a possible D gene (7 bases). Germline V lookup: CDR1 SGHKS, CDR2 YYEKEE (reference sequence). The CDR3 sequence is 14 residues long. V was pared by 2 bases and J by 3 bases, with 12 bases between. The CDR3 DNA follows: TGTGCCAGCAGCTTTGGAGGGGGCAACTACGAGCAGTACTTC. Encoded protein: CASSFGGGNYEQYF.

The rearrangement links TRBV6-5 to TRBJ1-1; no reliable D call. The CDR3 is made up of 13 amino acids. The germline V gene has CDR1 MNHEY and CDR2 SVGAGI. V was trimmed by 7 bases and J by 1 base, leaving 10 bases between them. CDR3: CASIRVENTEAFF. The CDR3 DNA sequence: TGTGCCAGCATCCGGGTGGAGAACACTGAAGCTTTCTTT.

The J gene is TRBJ2-1, the V gene TRBV20-1; 8 bases agree with TRBD1. The CDR3 extends over 11 amino acids. CDR1 is DFQATT, CDR2 SNEGSKA, per germline (reference sequence). The V gene end was trimmed by 6 bases and the J gene end by 8 bases; junction bases not matched to a gene: 3. The CDR3 DNA reads TGCAGTGCCGACAGGGGCCATGAGCAGTTCTTC. It codes for CSADRGHEQFF.

The V call is TRBV11-2, the J call TRBJ2-5; unclear D gene. CDR3 length: 15 residues. Germline-derived CDR1 and CDR2 are SGHAT and FQNNGV. The germline V and J ends were trimmed by 1 base and 2 bases, with 11 bases remaining between them. The CDR3 reads CASSLGYGGQETQYF. The CDR3 region has the DNA TGTGCCAGCAGCTTAGGATATGGTGGTCAAGAGACCCAGTACTTC.

CDR3 bases: TGTGCCAGCAGTTACTCGGGACAGGGGGGTACGCAGTATTTT. Amino acids: CASSYSGQGGTQYF. V usage is TRBV6-5 and J usage is TRBJ2-3; 11 nucleotides agree with TRBD1. The CDR3 spans 14 residues. Germline lookup yields CDR1 MNHEY and CDR2 SVGAGI. Trimming cost V 0 bases and J 8 bases; bases outside gene matches: 1.